The TCR beta chain described here comes from a study of blood T cell repertoires in COVID-19. The CDR3 consists of 14 residues. Germline CDR1 and CDR2: MNHEY and SVGAGI. Trimming took 2 bases from V and 6 from J; bases not matched to a gene: 1. TCRdb keeps only in-frame clones here, not all; method: immunoSEQ multiplex PCR. The repertoire includes some 270,000 clones, 86% of them detected once, and around 1.5% sits in the top ten. The sample consisted of peripheral blood. The chain has TRBV6-5 and TRBJ1-2, with 12 positions matching TRBD1. The origin of this receptor is a woman aged 60-75 years who had recovered from COVID-19. CDR3 bases: TGTGCCAGCAGTTACGGGACAGGGGGCCATGGCTACACCTTC. Translating gives CASSYGTGGHGYTF.